This entry features one TCR beta chain sequence. The sample is drawn from a study of shared clonotypes between healthy human individuals. Sorted-subset replicate PCRs used about 200 ng DNA, some 33,000 T cell genomes. Libraries were prepared by immunoSEQ multiplex PCR; TCRdb keeps only in-frame clonotypes and omits some of them. Seen here are millions of clones, 95% observed once, and the top ten hold about 0.13%. Losses at the gene ends were 6 bases for V and 2 bases for J; bases not matched to a gene: 10. Germline-derived CDR1 and CDR2 are MNHEY and SVGAGI. This CDR3 has 15 residues. This receptor was identified in a man younger than 30 in good health. V and J are TRBV6-5 and TRBJ2-7, with 7 nucleotides matching TRBD1. The sequenced sample consisted of naive CD4+ T cells sorted from blood. Subset here: CD45RA+ positively selected. CDR3 sequence reads: CASRNRDSGTYEQYF. As DNA, the CDR3 is TGTGCCAGCAGGAACCGGGACAGCGGAACCTACGAGCAGTACTTC.